This T cell receptor beta chain appears in the sequencing data of a study of T cells in Graves' hyperthyroidism and ophthalmopathy. Study-wide findings and caveats: Appearing also in blood were most of the thyroid clonotypes expanded above 0.001.

This clonotype was counted ten times or more. Its antigen is not identified. RNA transcripts provided the source from which TCR beta CDR3 regions were amplified. When the TCR CDR3 underwent first-round RT-PCR, the HTBI primer set was used. One entry per CDR3 protein, called by TCRdb with MiXCR from the multiplex PCR reads. The sample has roughly 420,000 distinct CDR3 sequences, about a sixth seen once. The CDR3 contains 16 residues. Germline-derived CDR1 and CDR2 are LGHDT and YNNKEL (reference sequence). The V end was cut by 4 bases, the J end by 6 bases, with 20 bases between. The sample was blood. The sequence derives from a woman aged 18-35 years with Graves' hyperthyroidism. The chain combines TRBV3-1 with TRBJ2-3; TRBD1 is a possible D gene (5 bases). Written as DNA, the CDR3 is TGTGCCAGCAGCCCCAGAGCAGGGCAGACCTCCGATACGCAGTATTTT. Amino acid sequence: CASSPRAGQTSDTQYF.